The rows below give T cell receptor beta chains drawn from one sample of a study of T cell repertoires in cytomegalovirus infection. No antigen has been identified for these receptors. TCRdb re-derived calls from the reads in MiXCR, one entry per CDR3 protein. The sample yields around 310,000 distinct CDR3 sequences, roughly 29% seen once. The sample here was cultured PBMCs, taken from culture after CMV antigen stimulation. The receptor source for this set is a human donor in good health (CMV status not recorded). Some clones in this sample may be carry-over from other donors' samples. CDR3s include the opening cysteine and the closing phenylalanine or tryptophan. The order of the fields is V gene, D gene, CDR3 length, clone size, J gene, CDR3 protein, CDR3 DNA. D genes are given only for firm matches. Only some rows state a clone size, as once, few, many or a class for expanded clones.

TRBV5-1,TRBD1,14,few,TRBJ1-1,CASRFGQGNTEAFF,TGCGCCAGCAGATTTGGACAGGGGAACACTGAAGCTTTCTTT
TRBV6-5,TRBD2,18,few,TRBJ2-5,CASSSVPPGLAIEETQYF,TGTGCCAGCAGTTCGGTTCCCCCGGGACTAGCGATCGAAGAGACCCAGTACTTC
TRBV11-2,TRBD1,15,once,TRBJ1-6,CASSLDRNRGMALHF,TGTGCCAGCAGCTTAGATAGGAACAGGGGTATGGCCCTCCACTTT
TRBV20-1,NA,15,NA,TRBJ2-3,CSARKLASPTDTQYF,TGCAGTGCCAGAAAACTAGCAAGTCCCACAGATACGCAGTATTTT
TRBV3-1,TRBD1,14,NA,TRBJ2-1,CASRQDRGGNEQFF,TGTGCCAGCAGACAGGACAGGGGGGGGAATGAGCAGTTCTTC
TRBV9,NA,15,NA,TRBJ1-1,CASSVGVTENTEAFF,TGTGCCAGCAGCGTAGGGGTGACAGAGAACACTGAAGCTTTCTTT
TRBV6-6,NA,15,NA,TRBJ1-5,CASTERQDFNQPQHF,TGTGCCAGCACCGAACGCCAGGACTTCAATCAGCCCCAGCATTTT
TRBV2,NA,13,once,TRBJ1-1,CASTTDKNTEAFF,TGTGCCAGCACTACCGACAAGAACACTGAAGCTTTCTTT
TRBV6-6,NA,13,few,TRBJ1-1,CASRIPDATEAFF,TGTGCCAGCAGAATCCCCGATGCCACTGAAGCTTTCTTT
TRBV6-1,NA,13,many,TRBJ2-5,CASSLSPRETQYF,TGTGCCAGCAGTCTCTCCCCCAGAGAGACCCAGTACTTC
TRBV7-2,TRBD2,15,many,TRBJ2-7,CASSLALAGGNEQYF,TGTGCCAGCAGCTTGGCACTAGCGGGAGGGAACGAGCAGTACTTC
TRBV12-3/TRBV12-4,NA,16,many,TRBJ1-3,CASSLRPDGSGNTIYF,TGTGCCAGCAGCTTGAGACCCGACGGCTCTGGAAACACCATATATTTT
TRBV29-1,TRBD2,17,few,TRBJ2-3,CSVVGGWGVVNTDTQYF,TGCAGCGTTGTGGGGGGGTGGGGGGTTGTGAACACAGATACGCAGTATTTT
TRBV4-1,NA,12,many,TRBJ1-6,CASSHPNSPLHF,TGCGCCAGCAGCCATCCCAATTCACCCCTCCACTTT
TRBV6-1,TRBD1,16,many,TRBJ1-3,CASSRDRGSGGNTIYF,TGTGCCAGCAGTCGGGACAGGGGTTCCGGTGGAAACACCATATATTTT
TRBV19,NA,13,NA,TRBJ1-1,CASSPQIGTEAFF,TGTGCCAGTAGTCCGCAGATCGGGACTGAAGCTTTCTTT
TRBV11-2,NA,15,few,TRBJ2-1,CASSLLSGRYNEQFF,TGTGCCAGCAGCTTATTATCAGGGCGCTACAATGAGCAGTTCTTC
TRBV7-6,NA,14,NA,TRBJ2-6,CASSLVGGANVLTF,TGTGCCAGCAGCTTAGTTGGAGGGGCCAACGTCCTGACTTTC
TRBV7-9,NA,15,few,TRBJ1-2,CASSLRFGADYGYTF,TGTGCCAGCAGCTTAAGGTTTGGGGCAGACTATGGCTACACCTTC
TRBV7-2,TRBD1,15,few,TRBJ1-1,CASSALTGGFAEAFF,TGTGCCAGCAGCGCCCTTACAGGGGGCTTCGCTGAAGCTTTCTTT
TRBV6-4,TRBD1,15,many,TRBJ2-3,CASSEDRGSTDTQYF,TGTGCCAGCAGCGAGGACAGGGGGTCGACAGATACGCAGTATTTT
TRBV3-1,NA,15,few,TRBJ2-7,CASSHTAQGDYEQYF,TGTGCCAGCAGCCATACGGCCCAAGGAGACTACGAGCAGTACTTC
TRBV7-3,NA,16,few,TRBJ2-6,CASSFGWSSGANVLTF,TGTGCCAGCAGCTTCGGGTGGAGCTCTGGGGCCAACGTCCTGACTTTC
TRBV7-6,NA,17,few,TRBJ2-1,CASSLGRRKPERNEQFF,TGTGCCAGCAGCTTAGGACGGCGAAAACCCGAGAGGAATGAGCAGTTCTTC
TRBV27,NA,14,NA,TRBJ1-5,CASNPTGTGQPQHF,TGTGCCAGCAATCCCACAGGGACCGGTCAGCCCCAGCATTTT
TRBV7-9,TRBD2,20,NA,TRBJ2-6,CASSLAMAGGKSSGANVLTF,TGTGCCAGCAGCTTAGCGATGGCGGGGGGCAAGAGCTCTGGGGCCAACGTCCTGACTTTC
TRBV28,TRBD2,17,NA,TRBJ2-7,CASSPGPGLASGYEQYF,TGTGCCAGCAGTCCTGGACCGGGACTAGCGTCGGGCTACGAGCAGTACTTC
TRBV5-1,NA,15,NA,TRBJ2-5,CASSLYPPAQETQYF,TGCGCCAGCAGCTTGTATCCCCCAGCCCAAGAGACCCAGTACTTC
TRBV6-8,TRBD1,14,few,TRBJ1-2,CASSYATGKSGYTF,TGTGCCAGCAGTTATGCGACAGGGAAATCGGGCTACACCTTC
TRBV12-3/TRBV12-4,TRBD1,16,few,TRBJ1-1,CASSPPRQGMNTEAFF,TGTGCCAGCAGCCCCCCCCGACAGGGCATGAACACTGAAGCTTTCTTT
TRBV7-9,NA,15,many,TRBJ2-4,CASSPLLSAKNIQYF,TGTGCCAGCAGCCCTCTACTATCCGCCAAAAACATTCAGTACTTC
TRBV6-6,NA,15,NA,TRBJ1-5,CASSSVQGVNQPQHF,TGTGCCAGCAGTTCGGTCCAGGGAGTGAATCAGCCCCAGCATTTT
TRBV6-1,TRBD1,15,many,TRBJ1-2,CASSPSTGVGYGYTF,TGTGCCAGCAGTCCCTCTACAGGGGTGGGCTATGGCTACACCTTC
TRBV29-1,NA,12,once,TRBJ1-1,CSGRQVNTEAFF,TGCAGCGGCAGACAGGTGAACACTGAAGCTTTCTTT
TRBV7-2,TRBD2,16,few,TRBJ2-3,CASSAAGGAPTDTQYF,TGTGCCAGCAGCGCGGCCGGGGGGGCCCCCACAGATACGCAGTATTTT
TRBV6-5,NA,17,NA,TRBJ1-5,CASSRRPPVRSNQPQHF,TGTGCCAGCAGCCGACGCCCCCCCGTGCGTAGCAATCAGCCCCAGCATTTT
TRBV12-3/TRBV12-4,NA,11,NA,TRBJ2-5,CASSGGLTQYF,TGTGCCAGCAGTGGCGGTTTGACCCAGTACTTC
TRBV5-1,TRBD2,15,NA,TRBJ2-3,CASSLELAGEDTQYF,TGCGCCAGCAGCTTGGAGTTAGCGGGAGAGGATACGCAGTATTTT
TRBV12-3/TRBV12-4,NA,12,NA,TRBJ2-2,CASSYISGELFF,TGTGCCAGCAGTTACATTTCCGGGGAGCTGTTTTTT
TRBV20-1,NA,14,NA,TRBJ2-1,CSAPLRQDVNEQFF,TGCAGTGCTCCCCTGAGACAGGACGTGAATGAGCAGTTCTTC
TRBV20-1,NA,12,NA,TRBJ2-7,CSTRGHPYEQYF,TGCAGTACTAGAGGACATCCCTACGAGCAGTACTTC
TRBV12-3/TRBV12-4,NA,16,few,TRBJ2-7,CASSSPKKGPPYEQYF,TGTGCCAGCAGTTCCCCCAAAAAGGGGCCCCCCTACGAGCAGTACTTC
TRBV2,NA,13,NA,TRBJ1-1,CASSDGLPASAFF,TGTGCCAGCAGTGACGGCCTCCCTGCTTCAGCTTTCTTT
TRBV18,NA,18,NA,TRBJ1-2,CASSPLFEGPKTNYGYTF,TGTGCCAGCTCACCACTTTTCGAGGGGCCCAAGACTAACTATGGCTACACCTTC
TRBV4-1,NA,12,NA,TRBJ2-1,CASSLLDRPLLF,TGCGCCAGCAGCCTACTTGACAGGCCGTTACTCTTC
TRBV7-2,NA,15,few,TRBJ2-5,CASSTMGGLQETQYF,TGTGCCAGCAGTACTATGGGGGGGCTCCAAGAGACCCAGTACTTC
TRBV12-3/TRBV12-4,TRBD2,16,few,TRBJ2-1,CASSPTSGRNYNEQFF,TGTGCCAGCAGTCCGACTAGCGGCAGGAACTACAATGAGCAGTTCTTC
TRBV27,NA,15,NA,TRBJ1-1,CASTMAPPNLPEAFF,TGTGCCAGCACCATGGCCCCGCCTAACCTCCCTGAAGCTTTCTTT
TRBV28,NA,14,few,TRBJ1-3,CASSHFEVVNTIYF,TGTGCCAGCAGCCATTTCGAGGTGGTAAACACCATATATTTT
TRBV6-1,NA,17,NA,TRBJ2-2,CASSPEVERKRGGELFF,TGTGCCAGCAGTCCTGAGGTTGAGCGGAAGAGGGGCGGGGAGCTGTTTTTT
TRBV7-9,NA,13,few,TRBJ2-1,CASSPFGEAEQFF,TGTGCCAGCAGCCCATTCGGGGAGGCTGAGCAGTTCTTC
TRBV20-1,TRBD1,14,few,TRBJ1-2,CSASFPGGRYGYTF,TGCAGTGCTAGTTTTCCAGGGGGCCGCTATGGCTACACCTTC
TRBV7-9,NA,15,few,TRBJ1-1,CASSLPSRDNTEAFF,TGTGCCAGCAGCCTCCCATCCAGGGACAACACTGAAGCTTTCTTT
TRBV18,NA,17,many,TRBJ1-3,CASSPPEKASSGNTIYF,TGTGCCAGCTCACCACCTGAAAAGGCAAGCTCTGGAAACACCATATATTTT
TRBV27,NA,15,NA,TRBJ1-1,CASSLNRAMNTEAFF,TGTGCCAGCAGTTTAAACAGGGCCATGAACACTGAAGCTTTCTTT
TRBV7-2,NA,15,many,TRBJ1-1,CASSLGPRVNTEAFF,TGTGCCAGCAGCCTCGGACCGCGGGTTAACACTGAAGCTTTCTTT
TRBV20-1,TRBD2,14,few,TRBJ2-1,CSPRSGSSYNEQFF,TGCAGTCCCCGGAGCGGGAGCTCCTACAATGAGCAGTTCTTC